The table lists the clone carrying this TCR beta chain with a few counts. Trimming cost V 2 bases and J 4 bases, with 12 bases left between them. The CDR3 spans 14 residues. The germline V gene has CDR1 SGHTA and CDR2 FQGNSA. The memory fraction was CD4+CD45RO+CD25- cells. One entry per CDR3 protein results from TCRdb running MiXCR on the 5' RACE reads. Of approximately 8,800 distinct CDR3 sequences listed, 52% are singletons. The chain links TRBV7-2 to TRBJ2-7; the D gene is possibly TRBD2 (6 bases). The sample was memory CD4+ T cells sorted from a lymph node. As to subset: memory CD4+ T cells, CD4+CD45RO+CD25-. The TCR comes from a female donor with breast cancer. CDR3 sequence reads: CASSLLGGGYEQYF. As DNA, the CDR3 is TGTGCCAGCAGCTTATTAGGAGGAGGGTACGAGCAGTACTTC.